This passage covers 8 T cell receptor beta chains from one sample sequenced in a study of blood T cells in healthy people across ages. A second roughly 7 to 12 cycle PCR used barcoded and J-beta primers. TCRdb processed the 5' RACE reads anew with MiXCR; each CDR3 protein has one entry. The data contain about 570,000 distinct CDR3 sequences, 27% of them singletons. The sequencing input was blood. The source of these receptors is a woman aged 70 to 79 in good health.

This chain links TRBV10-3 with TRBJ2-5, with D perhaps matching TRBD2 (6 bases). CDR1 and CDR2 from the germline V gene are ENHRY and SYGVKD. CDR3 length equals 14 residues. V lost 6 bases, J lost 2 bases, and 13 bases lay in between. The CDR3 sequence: CAIRDALAQETQYF. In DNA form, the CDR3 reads TGTGCCATCAGGGACGCACTAGCTCAAGAGACCCAGTACTTC.

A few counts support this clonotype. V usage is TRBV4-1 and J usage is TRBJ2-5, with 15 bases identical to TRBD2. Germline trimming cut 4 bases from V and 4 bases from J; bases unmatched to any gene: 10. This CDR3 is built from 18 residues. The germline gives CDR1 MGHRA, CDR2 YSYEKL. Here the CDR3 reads CASSRKPGLAGGPETQYF. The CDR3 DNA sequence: TGCGCCAGCAGCCGGAAACCGGGACTAGCGGGGGGTCCAGAGACCCAGTACTTC.

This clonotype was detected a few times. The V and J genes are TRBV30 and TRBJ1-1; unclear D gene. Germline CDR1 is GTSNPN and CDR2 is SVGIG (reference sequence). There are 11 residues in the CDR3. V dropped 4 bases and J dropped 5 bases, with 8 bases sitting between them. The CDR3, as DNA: TGTGCCTGGAATTCGAGGACTGAAGCTTTCTTT. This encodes CAWNSRTEAFF. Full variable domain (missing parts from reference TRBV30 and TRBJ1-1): SQTIHQWPATLVQPVGSPLSLECTVEGTSNPNLYWYRQAAGRGLQLLFYSVGIGQISSEVPQNLSASRPQDRQFILSSKKLLLSDSGFYLCAWNSRTEAFFGQGTRLTVV.

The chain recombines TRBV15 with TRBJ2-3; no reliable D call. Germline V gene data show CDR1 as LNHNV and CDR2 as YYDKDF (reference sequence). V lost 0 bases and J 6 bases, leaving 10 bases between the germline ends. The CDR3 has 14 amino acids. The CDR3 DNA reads TGTGCCACCAGCAGAGAACTCCCCGGGGATACGCAGTATTTT. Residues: CATSRELPGDTQYF.

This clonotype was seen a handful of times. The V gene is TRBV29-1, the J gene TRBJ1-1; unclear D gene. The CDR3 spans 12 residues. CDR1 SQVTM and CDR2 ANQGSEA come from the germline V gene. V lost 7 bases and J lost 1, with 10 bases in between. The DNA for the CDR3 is TGCAGCGCCGAGCCCTGGAACACTGAAGCTTTCTTT. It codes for CSAEPWNTEAFF.

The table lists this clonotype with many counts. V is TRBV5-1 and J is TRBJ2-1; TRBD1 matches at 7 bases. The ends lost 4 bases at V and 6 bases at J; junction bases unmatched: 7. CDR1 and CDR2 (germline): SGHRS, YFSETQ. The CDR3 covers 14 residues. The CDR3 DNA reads TGCGCCAGCAGCCGGGACAGAACTACCAATGAGCAGTTCTTC. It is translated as CASSRDRTTNEQFF.

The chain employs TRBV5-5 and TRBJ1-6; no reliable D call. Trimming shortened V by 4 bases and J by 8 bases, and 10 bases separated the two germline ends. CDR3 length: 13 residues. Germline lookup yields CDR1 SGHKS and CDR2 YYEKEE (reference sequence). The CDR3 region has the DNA TGTGCCAGCAGCGCGGTCGCTGATTCACCCCTCCACTTT. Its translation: CASSAVADSPLHF.

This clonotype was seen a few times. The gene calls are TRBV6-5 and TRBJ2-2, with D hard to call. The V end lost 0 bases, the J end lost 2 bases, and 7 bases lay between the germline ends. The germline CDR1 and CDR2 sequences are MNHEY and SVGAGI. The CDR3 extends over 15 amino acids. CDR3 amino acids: CASSYSMQNTGELFF. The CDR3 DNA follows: TGTGCCAGCAGTTACTCTATGCAAAACACCGGGGAGCTGTTTTTT.